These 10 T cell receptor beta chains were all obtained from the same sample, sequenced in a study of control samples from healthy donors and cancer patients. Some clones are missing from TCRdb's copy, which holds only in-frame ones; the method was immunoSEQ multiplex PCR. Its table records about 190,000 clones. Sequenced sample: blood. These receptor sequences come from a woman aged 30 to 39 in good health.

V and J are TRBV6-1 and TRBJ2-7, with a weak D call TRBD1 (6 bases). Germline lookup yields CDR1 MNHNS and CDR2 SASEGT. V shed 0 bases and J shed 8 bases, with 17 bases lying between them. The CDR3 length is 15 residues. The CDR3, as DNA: TGTGCCAGCAGTGAAGCTGCCACAGGGCTTATCAAGCAGTACTTC. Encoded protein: CASSEAATGLIKQYF.

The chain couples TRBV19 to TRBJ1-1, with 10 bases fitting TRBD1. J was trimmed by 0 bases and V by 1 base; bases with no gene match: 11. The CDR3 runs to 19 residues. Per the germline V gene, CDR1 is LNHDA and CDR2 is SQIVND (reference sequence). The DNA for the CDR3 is TGTGCCAGTAGTATAGGCCCTTTTACGACAGGGGGCTTGAACACTGAAGCTTTCTTT. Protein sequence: CASSIGPFTTGGLNTEAFF.

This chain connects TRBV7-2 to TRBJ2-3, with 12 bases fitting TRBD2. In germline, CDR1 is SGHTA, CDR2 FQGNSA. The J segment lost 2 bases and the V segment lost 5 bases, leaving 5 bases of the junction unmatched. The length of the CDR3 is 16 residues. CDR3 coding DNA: TGTGCCAGCAGCCCGGGACTAGCGGGCAACACAGATACGCAGTATTTT. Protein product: CASSPGLAGNTDTQYF.

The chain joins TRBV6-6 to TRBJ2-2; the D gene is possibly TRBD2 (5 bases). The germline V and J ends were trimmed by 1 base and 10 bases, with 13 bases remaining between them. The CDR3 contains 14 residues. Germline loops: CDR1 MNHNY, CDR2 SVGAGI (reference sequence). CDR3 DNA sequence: TGTGCCAGCAGTTACTTGGTAGCTCTAGCGGAGCTGTTTTTT. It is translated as CASSYLVALAELFF.

CDR3 sequence (DNA): TGTGCCAGCAGTTTCAAGGACAGGAACTACGAGCAGTACTTC. Translation gives CASSFKDRNYEQYF. The rearrangement links TRBV6-5 to TRBJ2-7, with 7 bases that match TRBD1. V lost 4 bases and J lost 3; bases outside the gene matches: 6. The CDR3 is made up of 14 amino acids. The V gene's germline CDR1 is MNHEY and CDR2 SVGAGI.

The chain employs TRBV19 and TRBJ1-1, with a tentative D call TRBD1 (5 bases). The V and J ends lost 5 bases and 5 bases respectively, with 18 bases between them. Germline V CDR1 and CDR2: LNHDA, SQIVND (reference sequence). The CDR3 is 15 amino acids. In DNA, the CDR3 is TGTGCCAGTAGTGAGTCCAGGGCGCCGGGAACTGAAGCTTTCTTT. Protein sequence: CASSESRAPGTEAFF.

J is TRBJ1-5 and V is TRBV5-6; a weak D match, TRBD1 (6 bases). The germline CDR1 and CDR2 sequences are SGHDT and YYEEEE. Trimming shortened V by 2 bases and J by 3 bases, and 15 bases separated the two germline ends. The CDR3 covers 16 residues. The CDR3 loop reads CASSLGITGNNQPQHF. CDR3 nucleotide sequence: TGTGCCAGCAGCTTAGGAATTACAGGGAACAATCAGCCCCAGCATTTT.

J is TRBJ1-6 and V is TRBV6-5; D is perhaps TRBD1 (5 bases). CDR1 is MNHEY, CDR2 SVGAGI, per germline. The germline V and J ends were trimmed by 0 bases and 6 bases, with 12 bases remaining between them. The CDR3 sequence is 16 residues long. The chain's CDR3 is CASSYSRTNTNSPLHF. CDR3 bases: TGTGCCAGCAGTTACTCTAGGACAAATACTAATTCACCCCTCCACTTT.

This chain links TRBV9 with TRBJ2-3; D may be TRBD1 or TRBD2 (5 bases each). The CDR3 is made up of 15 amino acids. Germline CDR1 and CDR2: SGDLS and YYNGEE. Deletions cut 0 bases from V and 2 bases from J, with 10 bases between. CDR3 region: CASSVEGRNTDTQYF. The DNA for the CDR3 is TGTGCCAGCAGCGTAGAGGGGAGAAACACAGATACGCAGTATTTT.

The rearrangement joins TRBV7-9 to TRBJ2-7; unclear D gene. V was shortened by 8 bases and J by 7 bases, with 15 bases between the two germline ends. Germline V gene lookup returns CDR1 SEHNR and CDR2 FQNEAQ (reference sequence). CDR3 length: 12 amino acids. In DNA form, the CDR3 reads TGTGCCAGCGAGATAAGTATAGGGGAGCAGTACTTC. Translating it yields CASEISIGEQYF.